This T cell receptor (beta chain) emerged from a study of molecular identifiers for immune sequencing clone quantification. Sorted cells numbering roughly 20,000 to 1,000,000, with 10%, 30% or 50% RNA, yielded the naive CD8 libraries. TCR libraries were built in bulk with a published protocol and specific TCR primers. TCRdb reanalysed the PCR reads using MiXCR and keeps one entry per CDR3 protein. The sample has more than 300,000 distinct CDR3 sequences, about 22% seen once; the top ten hold approximately 0.83%. The CDR3 spans 15 residues. Germline V CDR1 and CDR2: SGHKS, YYEKEE (reference sequence). The junction had 6 bases not matched to a gene; V was cut back by 0 bases and J by 3 bases. This clonotype occurred many times. Its cognate antigen is unknown. Study-wide findings and caveats: Clones above 20 RNA copies held over 98% of effector molecules, under 1% in naive cells. Amid 750,000 to 1,000,000 naive cells, spiked Jurkat TCR RNA from one cell was reportedly still detectable.

Sequenced material: naive CD8+ T cells from blood, with Jurkat cell RNA spiked in. Documented subset: FACS-sorted CD8+CD4-CCR7+CD45RA+ naive T cells. V gene TRBV5-5 combines with J gene TRBJ2-7; 7 bases agree with TRBD2. This receptor was taken from a human donor in good health. Some libraries in this study had Jurkat cell RNA spiked in. CDR3 in amino acids: CASSLDGPGGYEQYF. CDR3 DNA: TGTGCCAGCAGCTTGGACGGGCCGGGGGGCTACGAGCAGTACTTC.